Listed here are 8 T cell receptor beta chains from one sample, sequenced in a study of Ad26.COV2.S vaccination and SARS-CoV-2 variants. Repertoires were generated with immunoSEQ multiplex PCR, while TCRdb's copy carries only in-frame clones and drops some. The table lists 380,000 or so clones, approximately 83% of them singletons. The treatment: about 20 received Ad26.COV2.S at low or high dose, single or two shots; about 5 received placebo; per-sample allocation not given. It was on day 63 after the first vaccine or placebo injection that samples were taken. The specimen was peripheral blood, collected in a trial of Ad26.COV2.S vaccine versus placebo. The receptors come from a person between 18 and 65 years old who received the Ad26.COV2.S COVID-19 vaccine or a placebo.

The chain carries TRBV10-3 and TRBJ2-3, with D unclear. Looked up from germline, CDR1 is ENHRY and CDR2 is SYGVKD. This CDR3 region has 15 residues. V was trimmed by 0 bases and J by 1 base, leaving 8 bases between them. CDR3 amino acids: CAISESDRGTDTQYF. CDR3 coding DNA: TGTGCCATCAGTGAGTCTGACCGGGGCACAGATACGCAGTATTTT.

The chain links TRBV11-3 to TRBJ2-5, with D perhaps TRBD2 (6 bases). The V end was cut by 2 bases, the J end by 3 bases, with 7 bases between. Germline V gives CDR1 SGHNT, CDR2 YENEEA. This CDR3 has 13 amino acids. CDR3 residues: CASSLIAEETQYF. The CDR3, as DNA: TGTGCCAGCAGCTTAATAGCGGAAGAGACCCAGTACTTC.

This chain links TRBV7-9 with TRBJ2-7, with D perhaps TRBD1 (6 bases). The germline V and J ends were trimmed by 4 bases and 2 bases, with 12 bases remaining between them. Germline loops: CDR1 SEHNR, CDR2 FQNEAQ (reference sequence). The length of the CDR3 is 14 residues. CDR3 sequence: CASSYTGKAYEQYF. CDR3 sequence (DNA): TGTGCCAGCAGCTATACAGGGAAAGCCTACGAGCAGTACTTC. Using reference TRBV7-9 and TRBJ2-7 for the parts outside the CDR3, the full variable domain is DTGVSQNPRHKITKRGQNVTFRCDPISEHNRLYWYRQTLGQGPEFLTYFQNEAQLEKSRLLSDRFSAERPKGSFSTLEIQRTEQGDSAMYLCASSYTGKAYEQYFGPGTRLTVT.

The gene calls are TRBV29-1 and TRBJ2-1, with 8 bases aligning to TRBD1. Germline trimming cut 6 bases from V and 8 bases from J; bases unmatched to any gene: 18. Germline CDR1 reads SQVTM; CDR2 reads ANQGSEA. This CDR3 contains 16 residues. In DNA form, the CDR3 reads TGCAGCGTAGGCACCTGGACAGGGTATCAGGGTGATGAGCAGTTCTTC. It specifies CSVGTWTGYQGDEQFF.

This chain's CDR3 is CASSPEGQARETQYF. The DNA of the CDR3 is TGTGCCAGCAGCCCAGAGGGGCAGGCTCGAGAGACCCAGTACTTC. The J gene is TRBJ2-5, the V gene TRBV7-9; D is tentatively TRBD1 or TRBD2 (5 bases each). CDR1 SEHNR and CDR2 FQNEAQ come from the germline V gene (reference sequence). The CDR3 spans 15 residues. The germline V and J ends were trimmed by 5 bases and 4 bases, with 17 bases remaining between them. The full variable domain, with the rest looked up from reference TRBV7-9 and TRBJ2-5, is DTGVSQNPRHKITKRGQNVTFRCDPISEHNRLYWYRQTLGQGPEFLTYFQNEAQLEKSRLLSDRFSAERPKGSFSTLEIQRTEQGDSAMYLCASSPEGQARETQYFGPGTRLLVL.

The CDR3 here is CASSADHSSRGMNTEAFF. The CDR3 nucleotides read TGTGCCAGCAGTGCGGATCACTCTTCAAGGGGTATGAACACTGAAGCTTTCTTT. This rearrangement joins TRBV27 to TRBJ1-1; possible D gene TRBD1, 5 bases. The germline CDR1 and CDR2 sequences are MNHEY and SMNVEV (reference sequence). The CDR3 is 18 amino acids. Trimming shortened V by 5 bases and J by 0 bases, and 22 bases separated the two germline ends.

The rearrangement links TRBV6-5 to TRBJ1-6; no reliable D call. The CDR3 sequence is 13 residues long. Looked up from germline, CDR1 is MNHEY and CDR2 is SVGAGI. V lost 5 bases, J lost 7 bases, and 9 bases lay in between. The CDR3 region is CASSLGINSPLHF. In nucleotides, the CDR3 is TGTGCCAGCAGTCTTGGGATAAATTCACCCCTCCACTTT.

This chain links TRBV6-4 with TRBJ1-1; D is unclear. CDR1 and CDR2 (germline): MRHNA, SNTAGT. The CDR3 spans 13 residues. The V end was cut by 5 bases, the J end by 3 bases, with 10 bases between. The CDR3 DNA sequence: TGTGCCAGCAGTATGAGGGCGGACACTGAAGCTTTCTTT. It codes for CASSMRADTEAFF.